The clone carrying this T cell receptor (beta chain) was seen only a few times. The antigen remains unidentified. MiXCR, applied by TCRdb to the RT-PCR reads, yields one record per CDR3 protein. The data hold 750,000 to 850,000 distinct CDR3 sequences, with about 18% observed a single time. This sample stems from a study of response to subunit inactivated influenza vaccine. Germline V CDR1 and CDR2: ENHRY, SYGVKD. J gave up 6 bases and V 4 bases, and 5 bases lay outside the gene matches. The CDR3 consists of 16 residues. Study observations and caveats: Authors suggested that a seasonal influenza vaccination recruits few new T cells each time.

The TCR was taken from a man aged 50 to 59 who received an inactivated influenza vaccine. This sample comprised PBMCs from blood, obtained approximately 5 days after vaccination. The rearrangement links TRBV10-3 to TRBJ2-2, with 13 bases lining up with TRBD2. CDR3 loop: CAISGTSGRLAGELFF. CDR3 DNA sequence: TGTGCCATCAGTGGGACTAGCGGGAGACTTGCCGGGGAGCTGTTTTTT.